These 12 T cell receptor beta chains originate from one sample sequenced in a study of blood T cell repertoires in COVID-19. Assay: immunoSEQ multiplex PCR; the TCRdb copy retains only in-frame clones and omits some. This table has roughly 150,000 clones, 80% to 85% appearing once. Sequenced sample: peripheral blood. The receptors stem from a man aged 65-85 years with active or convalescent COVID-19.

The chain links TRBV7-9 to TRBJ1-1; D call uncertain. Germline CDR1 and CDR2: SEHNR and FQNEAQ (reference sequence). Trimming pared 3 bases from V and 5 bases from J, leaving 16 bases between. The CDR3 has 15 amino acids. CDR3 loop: CASSLFEGRRTEAFF. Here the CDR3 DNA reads TGTGCCAGCAGCTTGTTCGAGGGCAGACGGACTGAAGCTTTCTTT. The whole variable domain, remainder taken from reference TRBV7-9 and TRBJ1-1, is DTGVSQNPRHKITKRGQNVTFRCDPISEHNRLYWYRQTLGQGPEFLTYFQNEAQLEKSRLLSDRFSAERPKGSFSTLEIQRTEQGDSAMYLCASSLFEGRRTEAFFGQGTRLTVV.

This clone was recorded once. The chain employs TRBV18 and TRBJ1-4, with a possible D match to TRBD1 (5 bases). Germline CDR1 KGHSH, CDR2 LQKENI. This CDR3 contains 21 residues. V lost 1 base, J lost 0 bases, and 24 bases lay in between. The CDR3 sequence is CASSPRPTGAHYLTTNEKLFF. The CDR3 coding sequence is TGTGCCAGCTCACCACGCCCTACAGGAGCCCATTACTTAACAACTAATGAAAAACTGTTTTTT.

In DNA form, the CDR3 reads TGTGCCAGCTCACCTGGGGGGGCTGAAGCTTTCTTT. Translation: CASSPGGAEAFF. This chain links TRBV18 with TRBJ1-1; possible D gene TRBD1, 5 bases. Germline CDR1 reads KGHSH; CDR2 reads LQKENI. Trimming cost V 3 bases and J 6 bases, with 8 bases left between them. The CDR3 consists of 12 residues.

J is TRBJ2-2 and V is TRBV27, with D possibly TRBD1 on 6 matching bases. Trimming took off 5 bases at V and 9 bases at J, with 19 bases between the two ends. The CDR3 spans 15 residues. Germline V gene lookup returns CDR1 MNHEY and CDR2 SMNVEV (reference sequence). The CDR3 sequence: CASSPHYRDPRELFF. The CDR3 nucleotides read TGTGCCAGCAGTCCCCACTACAGGGACCCCCGGGAGCTGTTTTTT.

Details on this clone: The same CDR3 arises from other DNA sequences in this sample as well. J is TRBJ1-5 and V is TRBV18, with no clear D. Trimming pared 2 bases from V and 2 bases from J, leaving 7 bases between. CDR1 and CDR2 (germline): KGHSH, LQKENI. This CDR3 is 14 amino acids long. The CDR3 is CASSPSGGNQPQHF. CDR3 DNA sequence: TGTGCCAGCTCACCATCCGGGGGCAATCAGCCCCAGCATTTT.

CDR3 DNA sequence: TGCGCCAGCAGCCAAGTTCCAGGGGGCAACTCAGATACGCAGTATTTT. The encoded protein is CASSQVPGGNSDTQYF. The chain recombines TRBV4-1 with TRBJ2-3, with TRBD1 matching over 8 bases. Per germline, CDR1 MGHRA and CDR2 YSYEKL. With 1 base clipped from V and 4 bases from J, the junction kept 7 bases outside the gene matches. The CDR3 runs 16 residues.

The CDR3 DNA reads TGTGCCAGCAGTTACAGGGGCGAACTTAACTATGGCTACACCTTC. This sequence encodes CASSYRGELNYGYTF. The V gene is TRBV6-6, the J gene TRBJ1-2; possible D gene TRBD1, 5 bases. This CDR3 has 15 amino acids. The V end lost 2 bases, the J end lost 1 base, and 11 bases lay between the germline ends. CDR1 and CDR2 from the germline V gene are MNHNY and SVGAGI (reference sequence).

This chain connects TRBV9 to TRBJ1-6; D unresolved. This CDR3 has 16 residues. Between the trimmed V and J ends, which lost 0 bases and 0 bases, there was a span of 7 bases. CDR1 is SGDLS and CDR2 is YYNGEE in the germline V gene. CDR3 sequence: CASSVGTSSYNSPLHF. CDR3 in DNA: TGTGCCAGCAGCGTAGGTACGAGCTCCTATAATTCACCCCTCCACTTT. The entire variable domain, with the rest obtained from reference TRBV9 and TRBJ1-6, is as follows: DSGVTQTPKHLITATGQRVTLRCSPRSGDLSVYWYQQSLDQGLQFLIQYYNGEERAKGNILERFSAQQFPDLHSELNLSSLELGDSALYFCASSVGTSSYNSPLHFGNGTRLTVT.

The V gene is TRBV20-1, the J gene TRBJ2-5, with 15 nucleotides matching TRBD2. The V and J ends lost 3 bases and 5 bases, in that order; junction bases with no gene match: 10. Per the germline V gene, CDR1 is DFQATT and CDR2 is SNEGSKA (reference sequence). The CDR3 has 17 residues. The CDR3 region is CSASVGTSGGSWETQYF. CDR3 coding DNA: TGCAGTGCTAGTGTCGGGACTAGCGGGGGGTCGTGGGAGACCCAGTACTTC.

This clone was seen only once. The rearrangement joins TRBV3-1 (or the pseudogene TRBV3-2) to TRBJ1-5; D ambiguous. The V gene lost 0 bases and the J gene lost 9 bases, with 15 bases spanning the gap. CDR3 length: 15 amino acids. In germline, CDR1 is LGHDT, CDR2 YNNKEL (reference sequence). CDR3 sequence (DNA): TGTGCCAGCAGCCAAGACGGGATACCAAGGTGGCCCCAGCATTTT. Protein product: CASSQDGIPRWPQHF.

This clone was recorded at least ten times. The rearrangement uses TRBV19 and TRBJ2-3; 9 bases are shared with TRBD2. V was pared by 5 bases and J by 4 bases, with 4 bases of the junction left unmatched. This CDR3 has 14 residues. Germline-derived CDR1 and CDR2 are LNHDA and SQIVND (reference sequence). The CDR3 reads CASSALAGSDTQYF. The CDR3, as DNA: TGTGCCAGTAGTGCCCTAGCGGGATCAGATACGCAGTATTTT.

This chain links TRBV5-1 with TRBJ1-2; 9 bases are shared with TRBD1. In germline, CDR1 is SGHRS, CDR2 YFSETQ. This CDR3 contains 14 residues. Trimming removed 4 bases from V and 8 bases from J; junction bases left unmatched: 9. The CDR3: CASSDARDRDGYTF. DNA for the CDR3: TGCGCCAGCAGCGATGCAAGGGACAGGGACGGCTACACCTTC. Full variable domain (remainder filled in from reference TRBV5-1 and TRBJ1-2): KAGVTQTPRYLIKTRGQQVTLSCSPISGHRSVSWYQQTPGQGLQFLFEYFSETQRNKGNFPGRFSGRQFSNSRSEMNVSTLELGDSALYLCASSDARDRDGYTFGSGTRLTVV.